This TCR beta chain was recovered during a study of T cells in Graves' hyperthyroidism and ophthalmopathy. Study at large: The initial diagnosis was the point when peripheral blood was collected, ahead of any treatment.

The CDR3 contains 12 residues. V was shortened by 2 bases and J by 2 bases, with 7 bases between the two germline ends. Germline V gene lookup returns CDR1 DFQATT and CDR2 SNEGSKA (reference sequence). Graves' hyperthyroidism is called stable when ophthalmopathy does not progress within 18 months. Each diagnosis was grounded in clinical symptoms, serum thyroxine and TRAb, thyroid ultrasound, and orbital computed tomography. Amplified TCR beta CDR3 regions derived from RNA transcripts. The HTBI primer set served for first-round RT-PCR of the TCR CDR3. One entry per CDR3 protein, called by TCRdb with MiXCR from the multiplex PCR reads. This repertoire shows hundreds of thousands of distinct CDR3 sequences, around 39% found once; its top ten account for about 9%.

The V and J genes are TRBV20-1 and TRBJ2-7; D is undetermined. The sequence was obtained from a man younger than 30 with Graves' hyperthyroidism. Material: blood. The CDR3 spells CSARTIPYEQYF. The CDR3 region has the DNA TGCAGTGCTAGAACCATTCCCTACGAGCAGTACTTC.